A selection of T cell receptor beta chains follows, all from one sample in a study of shared clonotypes between healthy human individuals. Measured with immunoSEQ multiplex PCR; TCRdb has only the in-frame clones, and not every one. The table records hundreds of thousands of clones, roughly 70% of them present only once. Sequenced input: memory CD4+ T cells sorted from blood. These receptors came from a woman aged 30 to 39 in good health. The CDR3 runs from the conserved cysteine through the conserved F or W. D genes are given only for firm matches. Clone sizes are given selectively: once, few, many, or a class where the clone is expanded.

v_call: TRBV15
j_call: TRBJ2-2
clone_size: -
d_call: -
cdr3_aa: CATSNSNTGELFF
cdr3_nt: TGTGCCACCAGCAATTCCAACACCGGGGAGCTGTTTTTT

v_call: TRBV6-1
j_call: TRBJ1-1
clone_size: few
d_call: -
cdr3_aa: CASRERVHTEAFF
cdr3_nt: TGTGCCAGCAGAGAAAGGGTTCACACTGAAGCTTTCTTT

v_call: TRBV19
j_call: TRBJ2-2
clone_size: few
d_call: TRBD1
cdr3_aa: CASWHRGGRGELFF
cdr3_nt: TGTGCCAGTTGGCACAGGGGCGGCCGCGGGGAGCTGTTTTTT

v_call: TRBV2
j_call: TRBJ2-4
clone_size: -
d_call: TRBD1
cdr3_aa: CASDRENIQYF
cdr3_nt: TGTGCCAGTGACAGGGAAAACATTCAGTACTTC

v_call: TRBV28
j_call: TRBJ1-3
clone_size: -
d_call: -
cdr3_aa: CASRGFPGNTIYF
cdr3_nt: TGTGCCAGCAGAGGCTTCCCTGGAAACACCATATATTTT

v_call: TRBV25-1
j_call: TRBJ1-1
clone_size: -
d_call: -
cdr3_aa: CASSESGLNTEAFF
cdr3_nt: TGTGCCAGCAGTGAGTCGGGTCTGAACACTGAAGCTTTCTTT

v_call: TRBV2
j_call: TRBJ2-7
clone_size: -
d_call: -
cdr3_aa: CASGTYEQYF
cdr3_nt: TGTGCCAGCGGAACGTACGAGCAGTACTTC

v_call: TRBV20-1
j_call: TRBJ1-1
clone_size: -
d_call: -
cdr3_aa: CSAWESTEAFF
cdr3_nt: TGCAGTGCCTGGGAGAGCACTGAAGCTTTCTTT

v_call: TRBV5-1
j_call: TRBJ1-1
clone_size: -
d_call: TRBD1
cdr3_aa: CASSSTGEFEAFF
cdr3_nt: TGCGCCAGCAGCTCGACAGGGGAGTTTGAAGCTTTCTTT

v_call: TRBV5-1
j_call: TRBJ2-1
clone_size: -
d_call: -
cdr3_aa: CASSLDGGHTTEYNEQFF
cdr3_nt: TGCGCCAGCAGCTTGGATGGGGGCCACACCACTGAATACAATGAGCAGTTCTTC

v_call: TRBV15
j_call: TRBJ2-2
clone_size: many
d_call: TRBD2
cdr3_aa: CATSLGLAGSAGELFF
cdr3_nt: TGTGCCACCAGCTTGGGACTAGCGGGATCGGCCGGGGAGCTGTTTTTT

v_call: TRBV29-1
j_call: TRBJ1-3
clone_size: -
d_call: -
cdr3_aa: CSVLKAAEPGNTIYF
cdr3_nt: TGCAGCGTCCTAAAGGCGGCCGAACCTGGAAACACCATATATTTT

v_call: TRBV7-3
j_call: TRBJ2-3
clone_size: -
d_call: TRBD2
cdr3_aa: CASSLTSGRSPDTQYF
cdr3_nt: TGTGCCAGCAGCTTAACTAGCGGGAGAAGTCCAGATACGCAGTATTTT

v_call: TRBV19
j_call: TRBJ2-1
clone_size: few
d_call: TRBD1
cdr3_aa: CASSQGARYNEQFF
cdr3_nt: TGTGCCAGTAGCCAGGGGGCACGGTACAATGAGCAGTTCTTC

v_call: TRBV10-2
j_call: TRBJ1-2
clone_size: -
d_call: -
cdr3_aa: CASSTLSGARGYTF
cdr3_nt: TGCGCCAGCAGTACCCTCTCGGGGGCCCGGGGCTACACCTTC

v_call: TRBV7-3
j_call: TRBJ2-2
clone_size: -
d_call: TRBD2
cdr3_aa: CASSLIPLAGLATGELFF
cdr3_nt: TGTGCCAGCAGCTTAATTCCCCTAGCGGGATTGGCCACCGGGGAGCTGTTTTTT

v_call: TRBV6-1
j_call: TRBJ1-2
clone_size: -
d_call: -
cdr3_aa: CASRQPPVYGYTF
cdr3_nt: TGTGCCAGCCGACAGCCCCCGGTCTATGGCTACACCTTC

v_call: TRBV14
j_call: TRBJ2-7
clone_size: -
d_call: -
cdr3_aa: CASSLQSGSSYEQYF
cdr3_nt: TGTGCCAGCAGCCTACAATCCGGGAGCTCCTACGAGCAGTACTTC

v_call: TRBV7-2
j_call: TRBJ2-7
clone_size: -
d_call: -
cdr3_aa: CASSLAFSRGAGEQYF
cdr3_nt: TGTGCCAGCAGCTTAGCGTTCTCTAGAGGGGCGGGGGAGCAGTACTTC

v_call: TRBV4-1
j_call: TRBJ2-3
clone_size: -
d_call: -
cdr3_aa: CASSKIGGTDTQYF
cdr3_nt: TGCGCCAGCAGCAAGATAGGGGGCACAGATACGCAGTATTTT

v_call: TRBV5-1
j_call: TRBJ1-3
clone_size: few
d_call: -
cdr3_aa: CASSITPGSGNTIYF
cdr3_nt: TGCGCCAGCAGCATTACTCCAGGCTCTGGAAACACCATATATTTT

v_call: TRBV19
j_call: TRBJ2-1
clone_size: -
d_call: -
cdr3_aa: CASRGGIDEQFF
cdr3_nt: TGTGCCTCGCGTGGGGGGATTGATGAGCAGTTCTTC

v_call: TRBV7-2
j_call: TRBJ2-7
clone_size: few
d_call: TRBD2
cdr3_aa: CASSLIGLETLRSYEQYF
cdr3_nt: TGTGCCAGCAGCTTAATAGGACTAGAGACGTTGCGCTCCTACGAGCAGTACTTC

v_call: TRBV4-1
j_call: TRBJ2-1
clone_size: -
d_call: TRBD2
cdr3_aa: CASSQDMGTRFF
cdr3_nt: TGCGCCAGCAGCCAAGATATGGGGACTAGATTCTTC

v_call: TRBV7-3
j_call: TRBJ2-1
clone_size: -
d_call: -
cdr3_aa: CASSLYRGSYNEQFF
cdr3_nt: TGTGCCAGCAGCTTATATAGAGGCTCCTACAATGAGCAGTTCTTC

v_call: TRBV7-3
j_call: TRBJ2-2
clone_size: -
d_call: TRBD2
cdr3_aa: CASSLRRSSGTSNTGELFF
cdr3_nt: TGTGCCAGCAGCTTACGTCGGTCTAGCGGGACCTCGAACACCGGGGAGCTGTTTTTT

v_call: TRBV11-2
j_call: TRBJ2-3
clone_size: -
d_call: -
cdr3_aa: CASSLRPGTDTQYF
cdr3_nt: TGTGCCAGCAGCTTAAGGCCCGGAACCGATACGCAGTATTTT

v_call: TRBV6-5
j_call: TRBJ1-2
clone_size: -
d_call: -
cdr3_aa: CASSAGAGYTF
cdr3_nt: TGTGCCAGCAGCGCAGGGGCTGGCTACACCTTC

v_call: TRBV28
j_call: TRBJ2-1
clone_size: -
d_call: TRBD2
cdr3_aa: CASSPPPQAGMYNEQFF
cdr3_nt: TGTGCCAGCAGTCCCCCCCCGCAAGCGGGAATGTACAATGAGCAGTTCTTC

v_call: TRBV27
j_call: TRBJ1-1
clone_size: once
d_call: -
cdr3_aa: CASSSGTANTEAFF
cdr3_nt: TGTGCCAGCAGTTCCGGGACGGCGAACACTGAAGCTTTCTTT

v_call: TRBV19
j_call: TRBJ2-7
clone_size: -
d_call: -
cdr3_aa: CASSISVPGSEQYF
cdr3_nt: TGTGCCAGTAGTATTTCGGTCCCCGGGAGCGAGCAGTACTTC

v_call: TRBV7-7
j_call: TRBJ2-3
clone_size: -
d_call: TRBD2
cdr3_aa: CASSSGVSGDTDTQYF
cdr3_nt: TGTGCCAGCAGCTCAGGGGTTAGCGGGGACACAGATACGCAGTATTTT

v_call: TRBV10-3
j_call: TRBJ2-3
clone_size: -
d_call: TRBD2
cdr3_aa: CAITGTSKDTQYF
cdr3_nt: TGTGCCATCACTGGGACTAGCAAAGATACGCAGTATTTT

v_call: TRBV6-5
j_call: TRBJ1-1
clone_size: -
d_call: -
cdr3_aa: CASSFGQNTEAFF
cdr3_nt: TGTGCCAGCAGTTTCGGTCAGAACACTGAAGCTTTCTTT

v_call: TRBV11-2
j_call: TRBJ2-1
clone_size: -
d_call: -
cdr3_aa: CASSPGLFLNEQFF
cdr3_nt: TGTGCCAGCAGCCCGGGACTCTTCCTGAATGAGCAGTTCTTC

v_call: TRBV7-9
j_call: TRBJ2-2
clone_size: -
d_call: -
cdr3_aa: CASSLVTAHTGELFF
cdr3_nt: TGTGCCAGCAGCTTAGTGACTGCCCACACCGGGGAGCTGTTTTTT

v_call: TRBV30
j_call: TRBJ2-7
clone_size: -
d_call: TRBD1
cdr3_aa: CAWSVRGPHEQYF
cdr3_nt: TGTGCCTGGAGTGTAAGGGGGCCCCACGAGCAGTACTTC

v_call: TRBV19
j_call: TRBJ1-1
clone_size: few
d_call: TRBD1
cdr3_aa: CASSLTGRTEAFF
cdr3_nt: TGTGCCAGTAGTTTGACAGGGAGAACTGAAGCTTTCTTT